This paragraph reports one TCR beta chain. What it recognizes is unknown. These data come from a study of cytomegalovirus exposure and HLA in healthy donors. Study background: Prior work identified around 100 million unique TCR beta sequences in 150 million to 200 million T cells. Overall study results and limits: The records held CMV serostatus as the only immune exposure information.

Researchers ran the PCR with 60 Vbeta and 13 Jbeta primers. The data were produced by immunoSEQ multiplex PCR, yet TCRdb's version contains in-frame clones alone and is incomplete. The sample lists about 150,000 clones, roughly 74% seen once, with 2.8% in the top ten. Germline V gene lookup returns CDR1 SEHNR and CDR2 FQNEAQ (reference sequence). V trimming: 4 bases; J trimming: 2 bases; junction bases outside the gene matches: 5. The CDR3 is made up of 15 amino acids. This chain links TRBV7-9 with TRBJ2-5; 9 positions match TRBD1. This TCR was recovered from a man aged 18 to 35 in good health and CMV-seronegative. Sequencing was performed on PBMCs. CDR3 residues: CASSSPGQGQETQYF. The CDR3 DNA follows: TGTGCCAGCAGCTCTCCTGGACAGGGGCAAGAGACCCAGTACTTC.